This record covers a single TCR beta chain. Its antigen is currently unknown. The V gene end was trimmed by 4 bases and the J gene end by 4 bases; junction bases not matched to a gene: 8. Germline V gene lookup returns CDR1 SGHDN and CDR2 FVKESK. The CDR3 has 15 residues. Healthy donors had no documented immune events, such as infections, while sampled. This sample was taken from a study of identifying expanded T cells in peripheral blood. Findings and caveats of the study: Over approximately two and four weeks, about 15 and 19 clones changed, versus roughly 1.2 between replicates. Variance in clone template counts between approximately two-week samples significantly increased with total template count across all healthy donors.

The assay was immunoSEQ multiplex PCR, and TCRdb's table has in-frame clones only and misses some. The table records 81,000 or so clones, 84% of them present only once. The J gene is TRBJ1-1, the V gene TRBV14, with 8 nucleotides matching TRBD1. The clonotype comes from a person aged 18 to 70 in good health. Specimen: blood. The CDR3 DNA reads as TGTGCCAGCAGCCGGTATACAGGGGGAAGCACTGAAGCTTTCTTT. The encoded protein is CASSRYTGGSTEAFF.